Shown below are 30 T cell receptor beta chains from a single sample sequenced in a study of Tregs in tolerant kidney transplant recipients. Sequenced by immunoSEQ multiplex PCR; TCRdb stores in-frame clones only, minus some. The table includes about 110,000 clones, around 90% detected once. This specimen was CD4+ T cells from blood, taken before the transplant. The receptors were gathered from a human donor who received a combined kidney and bone marrow transplant.

The chain couples TRBV10-3 to TRBJ2-1, with 10 bases fitting TRBD2. The trim removed 7 bases at V and 4 bases at J, leaving 7 bases unmatched. Germline CDR1 and CDR2: ENHRY and SYGVKD. This CDR3 spans 15 amino acids. The CDR3 DNA reads as TGTGCCATCACCACCACTAGCGGGAATTACAATGAGCAGTTCTTC. Encoded protein: CAITTTSGNYNEQFF.

The chain has TRBV11-2 and TRBJ2-3; 11 positions match TRBD2. The CDR3 extends over 16 amino acids. In germline, CDR1 is SGHAT, CDR2 FQNNGV. The V gene end was trimmed by 1 base and the J gene end by 7 bases; junction bases not matched to a gene: 7. CDR3 loop: CASSLVLGLAGNTQYF. CDR3 in DNA: TGTGCCAGCAGCTTAGTTTTAGGACTAGCGGGCAATACGCAGTATTTT.

This rearrangement joins TRBV5-1 to TRBJ1-2; D is possibly TRBD1 (6 bases). Trimming stripped 4 bases from V and 6 bases from J, with 16 bases between. CDR1 is SGHRS, CDR2 YFSETQ, per germline. The CDR3 has 14 amino acids. The CDR3 DNA follows: TGCGCCAGCAGCGCAGGGGAAATTATTGATGGCTACACCTTC. Amino acid sequence: CASSAGEIIDGYTF. The complete variable domain, with remaining parts taken from reference TRBV5-1 and TRBJ1-2, reads KAGVTQTPRYLIKTRGQQVTLSCSPISGHRSVSWYQQTPGQGLQFLFEYFSETQRNKGNFPGRFSGRQFSNSRSEMNVSTLELGDSALYLCASSAGEIIDGYTFGSGTRLTVV.

This clone was recorded only once. In DNA form, the CDR3 reads TGTGCCAGCAGCCCCACGGGCAATGAGCAGTTCTTC. Its translation is CASSPTGNEQFF. This chain joins TRBV6-5 and TRBJ2-1; D gene ambiguous. This CDR3 contains 12 residues. Germline V CDR1 and CDR2: MNHEY, SVGAGI. V lost 6 bases and J lost 6, with 9 bases in between.

The chain recombines TRBV5-4 with TRBJ2-2, with 12 nucleotides matching TRBD2. The germline CDR1 and CDR2 sequences are SGHNT and YYREEE (reference sequence). The CDR3 is 16 residues long. The trim removed 0 bases at V and 7 bases at J, leaving 4 bases unmatched. The CDR3 DNA reads TGTGCCAGCAGCTTGGGACTAGCGGGAGCGATCGGGGAGCTGTTTTTT. Its protein is CASSLGLAGAIGELFF.

This clone was counted only a few times. The J gene is TRBJ2-1, the V gene TRBV4-3, with TRBD2 matching 7 bases. Germline V gene data show CDR1 as LGHNA and CDR2 as YSLEER. This CDR3 is 15 amino acids long. V gave up 4 bases and J gave up 2 bases; unmatched junction bases: 5. In nucleotides, the CDR3 is TGCGCCAGCAGCCGGGAGGGAGAACCCTACAATGAGCAGTTCTTC. Protein: CASSREGEPYNEQFF.

V usage is TRBV18 and J usage is TRBJ1-1; a weak D match, TRBD1 (6 bases). Trimming shortened V by 2 bases and J by 7 bases, and 8 bases separated the two germline ends. Germline CDR1 and CDR2: KGHSH and LQKENI. This CDR3 comprises 12 residues. The CDR3 coding sequence is TGTGCCAGCTCACCAGGACAGTTTGAAGCTTTCTTT. This encodes CASSPGQFEAFF.

The V gene is TRBV28, the J gene TRBJ2-7; no clear D. The CDR3 runs to 12 residues. CDR1 is MDHEN and CDR2 is SYDVKM in the germline V gene. Deletions cut 2 bases from V and 3 bases from J, with 5 bases between. The CDR3 sequence: CASSLPGYEQYF. The CDR3 DNA sequence: TGTGCCAGCAGTTTACCCGGCTACGAGCAGTACTTC.

This chain links TRBV18 with TRBJ1-5, with D perhaps matching TRBD1 (6 bases). Trimming removed 6 bases at V and 1 base at J, with 13 bases between. The CDR3 covers 15 residues. Germline V gives CDR1 KGHSH, CDR2 LQKENI. The CDR3 nucleotides read TGTGCCAGCTCCCACAGGGCCGAAAGCAATCAGCCCCAGCATTTT. Protein sequence: CASSHRAESNQPQHF. Combining the CDR3 with reference TRBV18 and TRBJ1-5 gives the whole variable domain NAGVMQNPRHLVRRRGQEARLRCSPMKGHSHVYWYRQLPEEGLKFMVYLQKENIIDESGMPKERFSAEFPKEGPSILRIQQVVRGDSAAYFCASSHRAESNQPQHFGDGTRLSIL.

This chain links TRBV12-5 with TRBJ2-5, with 9 bases identical to TRBD2. J gave up 3 bases and V 4 bases, and 6 bases lay outside the gene matches. The CDR3 runs 15 residues. The germline V gene has CDR1 LGHNT and CDR2 FRNRAP. The CDR3 nucleotides are TGTGCTAGTGGTTCTTCCGTAGCGGGGGAAGAGACCCAGTACTTC. Its translation is CASGSSVAGEETQYF.

The chain couples TRBV7-9 to TRBJ2-5, with a tentative D call TRBD1 (6 bases). The CDR3 spans 15 residues. V was cut by 5 bases and J by 1 base, with 14 bases left in between. CDR1 and CDR2 (germline): SEHNR, FQNEAQ (reference sequence). The CDR3 DNA sequence: TGTGCCAGCAGCGCGACTACAGGGAGCCAAGAGACCCAGTACTTC. Translation: CASSATTGSQETQYF. Combining the CDR3 with reference TRBV7-9 and TRBJ2-5 gives the whole variable domain DTGVSQNPRHKITKRGQNVTFRCDPISEHNRLYWYRQTLGQGPEFLTYFQNEAQLEKSRLLSDRFSAERPKGSFSTLEIQRTEQGDSAMYLCASSATTGSQETQYFGPGTRLLVL.

This clone was picked up one time. The chain links TRBV27 to TRBJ2-3; D unclear. V lost 6 bases and J 0 bases, leaving 7 bases between the germline ends. The CDR3 sequence is 13 residues long. Per the germline V gene, CDR1 is MNHEY and CDR2 is SMNVEV (reference sequence). The CDR3 loop is CASSGYSTDTQYF. As DNA, the CDR3 is TGTGCCAGCAGCGGGTATAGCACAGATACGCAGTATTTT.

The chain links TRBV28 to TRBJ2-7; possibly TRBD1 for D (6 bases). The CDR3 covers 15 residues. Germline-derived CDR1 and CDR2 are MDHEN and SYDVKM. The ends were cut back, 3 bases at V and 0 bases at J, with 12 bases in the middle. Here the CDR3 reads CASSFRGRNSYEQYF. The CDR3 nucleotides read TGTGCCAGCAGTTTCAGGGGCAGGAACTCCTACGAGCAGTACTTC.

The V and J genes are TRBV7-6 and TRBJ1-5; 9 bases line up with TRBD1. Trimming at V came to 1 base and at J to 4 bases, leaving 5 bases not matched to a gene. The germline V gene has CDR1 SGHVS and CDR2 FNYEAQ. The CDR3 is 16 amino acids. The CDR3 sequence is CASSLGGGQGNQPQHF. CDR3 nucleotides: TGTGCCAGCAGCTTAGGTGGGGGACAGGGAAATCAGCCCCAGCATTTT. Supplemented by reference TRBV7-6 and TRBJ1-5, the full variable domain reads GAGVSQSPRYKVTKRGQDVALRCDPISGHVSLYWYRQALGQGPEFLTYFNYEAQQDKSGLPNDRFSAERPEGSISTLTIQRTEQRDSAMYRCASSLGGGQGNQPQHFGDGTRLSIL.

This chain joins TRBV5-4 and TRBJ2-7; D not resolved. The CDR3 is 14 residues long. Trimming left V 3 bases short and J 0 bases short, with 10 bases between. Germline CDR1 SGHNT, CDR2 YYREEE (reference sequence). In DNA, the CDR3 is TGTGCCAGCAGCTCCCGGTCTCCCTCCTACGAGCAGTACTTC. Translation gives CASSSRSPSYEQYF.

The J gene is TRBJ1-6, the V gene TRBV23-1, with D maybe TRBD1 (6 bases). TRBV23-1 is an ORF; its function is uncertain. V was pared by 9 bases and J by 13 bases, with 13 bases between. CDR3 length: 11 residues. CDR3 sequence: CARRQARPLHF. CDR3 DNA: TGCGCCAGGCGACAGGCCAGGCCCCTCCACTTT.

This sequence joins TRBV7-2 and TRBJ2-1; D is possibly TRBD2 (5 bases). CDR1 is SGHTA and CDR2 is FQGNSA in the germline V gene. There are 14 residues in the CDR3. V was pared by 7 bases and J by 7 bases, with 17 bases between. CDR3 DNA: TGTGCCAGCACCCAACCAAGGACGGGGAATGAGCAGTTCTTC. Its translation is CASTQPRTGNEQFF.

This chain joins TRBV7-6 and TRBJ2-2, with D unresolved. This CDR3 comprises 17 residues. Trimming removed 1 base at V and 0 bases at J, with 12 bases between. Germline CDR1 and CDR2: SGHVS and FNYEAQ. CDR3 DNA sequence: TGTGCCAGCAGCTTAGTGGCAGGCGACGCGAACACCGGGGAGCTGTTTTTT. Encoded protein: CASSLVAGDANTGELFF.

This chain links TRBV6-5 with TRBJ2-1, with D tentatively TRBD1 (5 bases). V lost 3 bases and J lost 5, with 11 bases in between. The CDR3 has 14 amino acids. Germline assignment: CDR1 MNHEY and CDR2 SVGAGI. The CDR3 region is CASSYQGRDNEQFF. In nucleotides, the CDR3 is TGTGCCAGCAGTTATCAGGGAAGGGACAATGAGCAGTTCTTC.

The rearrangement uses TRBV6-1 and TRBJ1-4; no firm D call. The CDR3 has 13 amino acids. V lost 6 bases and J lost 8, with 13 bases in between. Per germline, CDR1 MNHNS and CDR2 SASEGT. CDR3 coding DNA: TGTGCCAGCAGAACCGAGGGAGGAGAAAAACTGTTTTTT. As protein: CASRTEGGEKLFF.

This chain uses TRBV7-2 with TRBJ1-4; 10 bases align to TRBD1. V trimming: 6 bases; J trimming: 6 bases; junction bases outside the gene matches: 4. The CDR3 runs 14 residues. Germline CDR1 SGHTA, CDR2 FQGNSA. CDR3 nucleotides: TGTGCCAGCAGTTCCGGGACAGGGGATGAAAAACTGTTTTTT. Its protein product is CASSSGTGDEKLFF.

V usage is TRBV7-9 and J usage is TRBJ1-4, with TRBD1 as a possible D gene (6 bases). This CDR3 region has 17 residues. CDR1 and CDR2 (germline): SEHNR, FQNEAQ (reference sequence). V gave up 3 bases and J gave up 5 bases, with 19 bases separating them. The CDR3 sequence is CASSLPPGRGANEKLFF. The DNA for the CDR3 is TGTGCCAGCAGCTTGCCCCCCGGCAGGGGAGCGAATGAAAAACTGTTTTTT.

The chain has TRBV2 and TRBJ2-7, with 7 nucleotides matching TRBD2. Trimming at V came to 4 bases and at J to 0 bases, leaving 3 bases not matched to a gene. Germline loops: CDR1 SNHLY, CDR2 FYNNEI. This CDR3 is built from 14 residues. CDR3 coding DNA: TGTGCCAGCAGTGTTCAGCGGGACTCCTACGAGCAGTACTTC. Translating it yields CASSVQRDSYEQYF.

The chain has TRBV14 and TRBJ1-6; tentatively, D is TRBD1 (6 bases). The V and J ends lost 0 bases and 12 bases respectively, with 6 bases between them. CDR3 size: 12 residues. Germline loops: CDR1 SGHDN, CDR2 FVKESK. The CDR3 loop is CASSQEQGPLHF. In DNA, the CDR3 is TGTGCCAGCAGCCAAGAACAGGGACCCCTCCACTTT.

The table lists this clone with a few counts. J is TRBJ1-2 and V is TRBV4-1, with 9 bases matching TRBD1. The CDR3 extends over 15 amino acids. Germline lookup yields CDR1 MGHRA and CDR2 YSYEKL. Unmatched junction bases numbered 10, after V lost 1 base and J lost 10 bases. CDR3 sequence reads: CASSQVSGQGAYYTF. As DNA, the CDR3 is TGCGCCAGCAGCCAAGTTTCGGGACAGGGAGCATACTACACCTTC.

A single count supports this clone. This chain joins TRBV6-6 and TRBJ2-5; possible D gene TRBD2, 6 bases. From germline, CDR1 is MNHNY and CDR2 SVGAGI (reference sequence). This CDR3 spans 15 amino acids. Between the trimmed V and J ends, which lost 7 bases and 4 bases, there was a span of 19 bases. The CDR3 loop reads CASNAKTGVGETQYF. In DNA, the CDR3 is TGTGCCAGCAACGCAAAAACGGGAGTAGGAGAGACCCAGTACTTC.

V gene TRBV30 combines with J gene TRBJ1-4; D gene ambiguous. This CDR3 spans 12 amino acids. Trimming took off 5 bases at V and 0 bases at J, with 4 bases between the two ends. Per the germline V gene, CDR1 is GTSNPN and CDR2 is SVGIG (reference sequence). Here the CDR3 DNA reads TGTGCCTGGTCTGCAACTAATGAAAAACTGTTTTTT. Translation gives CAWSATNEKLFF.

The genes are TRBV5-1 and TRBJ1-6; a possible D gene is TRBD1 (6 bases). The CDR3 runs to 16 residues. Germline loops: CDR1 SGHRS, CDR2 YFSETQ. V lost 4 bases to trimming and J lost 3 bases, with 14 bases between them. In nucleotides, the CDR3 is TGCGCCAGCAGCAAAGGGAAGGGGGACTATAATTCACCCCTCCACTTT. It encodes CASSKGKGDYNSPLHF.

The chain joins TRBV9 to TRBJ2-3, with 8 bases identical to TRBD1. The V gene end was trimmed by 7 bases and the J gene end by 4 bases; junction bases not matched to a gene: 14. Germline CDR1 is SGDLS and CDR2 is YYNGEE. This CDR3 is 16 amino acids long. CDR3: CASGGPQGASADTQYF. CDR3 bases: TGTGCCAGCGGAGGACCCCAGGGGGCCAGCGCAGATACGCAGTATTTT.

This clone was observed once. The rearrangement joins TRBV5-1 to TRBJ2-7, with 7 bases lining up with TRBD1. This CDR3 is built from 14 residues. The germline V gene has CDR1 SGHRS and CDR2 YFSETQ. Germline trimming cut 7 bases from V and 1 base from J; bases unmatched to any gene: 8. CDR3 sequence (DNA): TGCGCCAGCTCCCCAGACAGGGTTTCCTACGAGCAGTACTTC. It translates to CASSPDRVSYEQYF.